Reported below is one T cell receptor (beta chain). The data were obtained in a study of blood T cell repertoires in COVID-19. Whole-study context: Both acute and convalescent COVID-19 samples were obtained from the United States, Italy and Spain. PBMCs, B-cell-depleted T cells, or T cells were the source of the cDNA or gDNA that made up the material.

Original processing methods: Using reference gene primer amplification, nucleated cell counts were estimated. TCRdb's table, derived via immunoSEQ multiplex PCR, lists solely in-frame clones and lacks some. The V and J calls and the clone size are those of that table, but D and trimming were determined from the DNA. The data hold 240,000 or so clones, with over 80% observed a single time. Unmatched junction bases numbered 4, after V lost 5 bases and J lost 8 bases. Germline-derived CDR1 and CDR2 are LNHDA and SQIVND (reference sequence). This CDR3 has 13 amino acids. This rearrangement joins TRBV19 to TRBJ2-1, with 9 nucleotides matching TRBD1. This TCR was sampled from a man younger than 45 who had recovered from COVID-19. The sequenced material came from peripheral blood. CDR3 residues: CASSLNRGHEQFF. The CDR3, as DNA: TGTGCCAGTAGTCTGAACAGGGGGCATGAGCAGTTCTTC.